The rows below give T cell receptor beta chains drawn from one sample of a study of T cell responses to AZD1222 COVID-19 vaccine. Assay: immunoSEQ multiplex PCR; the TCRdb copy retains only in-frame clones and omits some. The sample lists tens of thousands of clones, 80% occurring once. The specimen was peripheral blood, collected on day 0 of AZD1222 vaccination. These TCRs come from an adult in good health. The CDR3 runs from the conserved cysteine through the conserved F or W. D genes are given only for firm matches. Clone size appears in some rows only: once, few, many, or a class for an expanded clone.

D: NA; V: TRBV29-1; size: NA; J: TRBJ1-1; CDR3: CSVEGPGRGTEAFF; DNA: TGCAGCGTTGAAGGGCCGGGGAGGGGAACTGAAGCTTTCTTT
D: TRBD1; V: TRBV3-1/TRBV3-2; size: NA; J: TRBJ1-6; CDR3: CASSQAGQGGRNSPLHF; DNA: TGTGCCAGCAGCCAAGCGGGACAGGGAGGGCGCAATTCACCCCTCCACTTT
D: NA; V: TRBV18; size: NA; J: TRBJ2-5; CDR3: CASSQGLQETQYF; DNA: TGTGCCAGCTCACAGGGACTTCAAGAGACCCAGTACTTC
D: TRBD1; V: TRBV2; size: NA; J: TRBJ2-3; CDR3: CASSKIPGQGEGKTDTQYF; DNA: TGTGCCAGCAGTAAAATACCGGGACAGGGGGAAGGTAAGACAGATACGCAGTATTTT
D: NA; V: TRBV2; size: NA; J: TRBJ2-7; CDR3: CASSDATGGTYEQYF; DNA: TGTGCCAGCAGTGATGCCACGGGGGGCACCTACGAGCAGTACTTC
D: NA; V: TRBV10-3; size: NA; J: TRBJ1-2; CDR3: CAISESTGPPLDGYTF; DNA: TGTGCCATCAGTGAGTCGACGGGCCCCCCCCTGGATGGCTACACCTTC
D: TRBD1; V: TRBV5-6; size: NA; J: TRBJ2-2; CDR3: CASSPRPGTGESGELFF; DNA: TGTGCCAGCAGCCCGCGTCCCGGGACAGGGGAATCCGGGGAGCTGTTTTTT
D: NA; V: TRBV7-3; size: NA; J: TRBJ2-5; CDR3: CASSLNPGRKTQYF; DNA: TGTGCCAGCAGCTTAAATCCGGGCCGCAAGACCCAGTACTTC
D: NA; V: TRBV4-1; size: many; J: TRBJ1-6; CDR3: CASSQARDSPLHF; DNA: TGCGCCAGCAGCCAAGCCCGGGATTCACCCCTCCACTTT
D: TRBD1; V: TRBV7-9; size: NA; J: TRBJ1-3; CDR3: CASSSGQGDSGNTIYF; DNA: TGTGCCAGCAGCTCTGGACAGGGAGACTCTGGAAACACCATATATTTT
D: TRBD1; V: TRBV5-1; size: NA; J: TRBJ1-2; CDR3: CASSLEGAGGYTF; DNA: TGCGCCAGCAGCTTGGAGGGGGCCGGTGGCTACACCTTC
D: NA; V: TRBV6-5; size: NA; J: TRBJ1-2; CDR3: CKTRGDTTYGYTF; DNA: TGTAAGACGAGGGGGGATACTACCTATGGCTACACCTTC
D: TRBD1; V: TRBV6-1; size: NA; J: TRBJ1-5; CDR3: CASSETQGLRSNQPQHF; DNA: TGTGCCAGCAGTGAAACACAGGGGCTGAGGAGCAATCAGCCCCAGCATTTT
D: NA; V: TRBV5-1; size: NA; J: TRBJ2-7; CDR3: CASSLVGPPYEQYF; DNA: TGCGCCAGCAGCTTGGTTGGACCCCCCTACGAGCAGTACTTC
D: TRBD2; V: TRBV9; size: NA; J: TRBJ2-3; CDR3: CASSARLAPSTDTQYF; DNA: TGTGCCAGCAGCGCCAGACTAGCCCCGAGCACAGATACGCAGTATTTT
D: TRBD1; V: TRBV11-2; size: NA; J: TRBJ1-1; CDR3: CASSYRTGDTEAFF; DNA: TGTGCCAGCAGCTATCGGACAGGGGATACTGAAGCTTTCTTT